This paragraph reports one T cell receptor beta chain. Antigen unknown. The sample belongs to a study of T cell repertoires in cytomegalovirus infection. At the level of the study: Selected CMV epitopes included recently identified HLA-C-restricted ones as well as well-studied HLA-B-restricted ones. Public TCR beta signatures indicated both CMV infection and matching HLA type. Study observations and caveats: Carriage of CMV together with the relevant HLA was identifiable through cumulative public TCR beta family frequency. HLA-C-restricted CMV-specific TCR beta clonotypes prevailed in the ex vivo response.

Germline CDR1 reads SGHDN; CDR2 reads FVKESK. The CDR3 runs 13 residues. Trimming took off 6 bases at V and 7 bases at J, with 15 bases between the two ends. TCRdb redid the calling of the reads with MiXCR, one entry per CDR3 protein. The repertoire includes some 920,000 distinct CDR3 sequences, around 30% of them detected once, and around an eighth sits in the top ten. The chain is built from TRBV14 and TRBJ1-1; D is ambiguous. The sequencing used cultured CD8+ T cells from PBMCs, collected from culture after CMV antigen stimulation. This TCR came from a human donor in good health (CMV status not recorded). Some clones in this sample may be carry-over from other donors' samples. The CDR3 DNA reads TGTGCCAGCAGTGAGGGTCGATTACTTGAAGCTTTCTTT. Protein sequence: CASSEGRLLEAFF.